The TCR beta chain under discussion was sequenced for a study of siplizumab effects on memory and regulatory T cells. Study findings and constraints: Where siplizumab was present, mappable alloreactive CD4+ clones averaged almost 70% Treg-derived, compared with roughly 30% in controls. Naive T cells seemed more diverse than memory cells and seemed major alloresponse contributors.

In regard to this clone: Its antigen is not identified.

The CDR3 sequence is 14 residues long. Per the germline V gene, CDR1 is SGHVS and CDR2 is FNYEAQ. Trimming cost V 4 bases and J 7 bases, with 17 bases left between them. Using immunoSEQ multiplex PCR, the repertoire was profiled, and TCRdb retains in-frame clones only, with some absent. The sample lists approximately 100,000 clones; less than 95% were seen once. The sample consisted of Tregs sorted from blood. The rearrangement joins TRBV7-6 to TRBJ2-7, with D perhaps matching TRBD1 or TRBD2 (5 bases each). This sequence originates from a human donor in good health. CDR3 protein: CASSSKGSSGEQYF. The CDR3 bases are TGTGCCAGCAGCTCGAAGGGGAGTTCCGGGGAGCAGTACTTC.